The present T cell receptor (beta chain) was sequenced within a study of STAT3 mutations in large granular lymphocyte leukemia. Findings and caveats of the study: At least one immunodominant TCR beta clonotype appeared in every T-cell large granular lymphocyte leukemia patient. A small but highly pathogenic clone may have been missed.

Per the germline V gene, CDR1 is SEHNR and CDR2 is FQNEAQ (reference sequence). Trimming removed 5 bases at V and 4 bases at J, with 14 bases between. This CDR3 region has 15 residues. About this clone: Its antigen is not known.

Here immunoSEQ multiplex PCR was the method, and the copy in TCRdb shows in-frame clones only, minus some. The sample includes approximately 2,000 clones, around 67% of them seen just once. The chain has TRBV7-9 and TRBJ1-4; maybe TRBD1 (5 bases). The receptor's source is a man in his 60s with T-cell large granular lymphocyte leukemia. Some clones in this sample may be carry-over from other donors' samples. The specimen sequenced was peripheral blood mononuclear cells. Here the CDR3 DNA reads TGTGCCAGCAGCGCCCATAGGAGGGGTAATGAAAAACTGTTTTTT. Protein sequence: CASSAHRRGNEKLFF.